This T cell receptor beta chain was retrieved from a study of blood T cell repertoires in COVID-19. CDR3 length: 17 residues. CDR1 and CDR2 from the germline V gene are SGHKS and YYEKEE (reference sequence). Trimming cost V 0 bases and J 4 bases; bases outside gene matches: 10. In the authors' workflow: The authors estimated nucleated cell counts from reference gene primer amplification. Generated by immunoSEQ multiplex PCR, the TCRdb table keeps only in-frame clones and is missing some. That table supplies the V and J calls and clone size; D and trimming were determined from the DNA. The sample yields more than 250,000 clones, about 83% seen once.

The TCR comes from a woman aged 45-60 years with acute or convalescent COVID-19. The specimen was peripheral blood. The rearrangement links TRBV5-5 to TRBJ2-1, with 7 positions matching TRBD2. The CDR3 DNA sequence: TGTGCCAGCAGCTTGGATCGTGGTAGCGGGTGGTACAATGAGCAGTTCTTC. This encodes CASSLDRGSGWYNEQFF. Full variable domain (remainder filled in from reference TRBV5-5 and TRBJ2-1): DAGVTQSPTHLIKTRGQQVTLRCSPISGHKSVSWYQQVLGQGPQFIFQYYEKEERGRGNFPDRFSARQFPNYSSELNVNALLLGDSALYLCASSLDRGSGWYNEQFFGPGTRLTVL.